The clone carrying this TCR beta chain was recorded only once. Recruitment covered about two dozen US areas and drew participants whose ages spanned about 18 to 95 years. This entry is derived from a study of blood T cell repertoires in COVID-19. Across the whole study: Both acute and convalescent COVID-19 samples were obtained from the United States, Italy and Spain.

Method: immunoSEQ multiplex PCR; TCRdb's copy keeps in-frame clones and lacks some. The data show around 300,000 clones, 85% to 90% seen once. The material sequenced was PBMCs or T cells enriched from blood (not recorded which). The sequence came from a woman aged 18-29 years who had recovered from COVID-19.

The CDR3 DNA follows: TGTGCCAGTAGTATGACAGACACTAACACTGAAGCTTTCTTT. This codes for CASSMTDTNTEAFF. This chain connects TRBV19 to TRBJ1-1; perhaps TRBD1 as D (5 bases). V lost 3 bases and J 2 bases, leaving 10 bases between the germline ends. The CDR3 is 14 amino acids. Per germline, CDR1 LNHDA and CDR2 SQIVND (reference sequence). The full variable domain, completed using reference TRBV19 and TRBJ1-1, is DGGITQSPKYLFRKEGQNVTLSCEQNLNHDAMYWYRQDPGQGLRLIYYSQIVNDFQKGDIAEGYSVSREKKESFPLTVTSAQKNPTAFYLCASSMTDTNTEAFFGQGTRLTVV.